Reported below is one T cell receptor beta chain. V shed 7 bases and J 0 bases; nucleotides not matched to a gene: 5. Germline V gene sequence: CDR1 SNHLY, CDR2 FYNNEI. The CDR3 length is 17 residues. The source of the sample is a study of blood T cell repertoires in COVID-19. Overall study context: From the United States, Italy and Spain came samples of acute and convalescent COVID-19.

Participant-reported clinical history was the basis for cohort assignment. Symptom resolution, clearance, or two negative PCRs marked the recovered donors of Cohort 3. Authors' methods: By means of reference gene primer amplification, nucleated cell counts were estimated. Sequenced by immunoSEQ multiplex PCR; TCRdb stores in-frame clones only, minus some. The V and J calls and clone size were taken over from that table, and D and trimming were inferred from the DNA. The profile shows about 130,000 clones, around nine tenths of them singletons. The clonotype originates from a woman between 45 and 60 years old who had recovered from COVID-19. The chain recombines TRBV2 with TRBJ2-3, with 15 bases fitting TRBD2. Sequencing was done on a sample of PBMCs or T cells enriched from blood (not recorded which). In nucleotides, the CDR3 is TGTGCCAGCATGGGGACTAGCGGGGGGCCAAGCACAGATACGCAGTATTTT. This sequence encodes CASMGTSGGPSTDTQYF.